This T cell receptor (beta chain) was sequenced in a study of blood T cell repertoires in COVID-19. Study overall: PBMCs, B-cell-depleted T cells, or T cells were the source of the cDNA or gDNA that made up the material.

Authors' data handling: Scientists estimated how many nucleated cells there were by amplifying reference gene primers. Profiled with immunoSEQ multiplex PCR; TCRdb holds only in-frame clones, not every one. Clone size and the V and J calls come from that table; the DNA yielded D and trimming. The sample consists of about 260,000 clones, 70% to 90% of them appearing once. The receptor comes from a man aged 55 to 69 who had recovered from COVID-19. The sequenced sample was peripheral blood.

This CDR3 reads CASSQEPTGLAKDTQYF. The CDR3 nucleotides are TGTGCCAGCAGCCAAGAACCGACGGGACTAGCAAAAGATACGCAGTATTTT. V is TRBV3-1 (or the pseudogene TRBV3-2) and J is TRBJ2-3; TRBD2 matches 9 bases. Germline trimming cut 0 bases from V and 5 bases from J; bases unmatched to any gene: 9. The CDR3 extends over 17 amino acids. Germline CDR1 LGHDT, CDR2 YNNKEL (reference sequence).